Included here is one TCR beta chain sequence, with context. As handled by the study authors: The authors estimated nucleated cell counts from reference gene primer amplification. TCRdb keeps only in-frame clones here, not all; method: immunoSEQ multiplex PCR. Clone size and V and J calls were adopted from that table, with D and trimming inferred from the DNA. The sample lists around 100,000 clones, about 89% occurring once. In Seattle, patients joined the study during active infection and were tracked longitudinally. The data derive from a study of blood T cell repertoires in COVID-19. Across the whole study: Acute and convalescent COVID-19 samples came from the United States, Italy and Spain.

Material for sequencing was peripheral blood. The TCR comes from a man in his forties or fifties with COVID-19, enrolled during active disease.

DNA of the CDR3: TGTGCCAGCTCACCAGGGCGAACTGAAGCTTTCTTT. Its protein product is CASSPGRTEAFF. The gene calls are TRBV18 and TRBJ1-1; no reliable D call. V was trimmed by 2 bases and J by 5 bases, leaving 6 bases between them. CDR3 size: 12 residues. Germline loops: CDR1 KGHSH, CDR2 LQKENI.